This T cell receptor beta chain is from a study of T-cell reconstitution after alpha-beta-depleted transplantation in children. The sample holds a few counts of this clonotype. Germline V lookup: CDR1 DFQATT, CDR2 SNEGSKA (reference sequence). This CDR3 has 14 amino acids. With 0 bases removed from V and 4 bases from J, the gap between germline ends came to 11 bases. Preparation of the TCRbeta library involved a method that used unique molecular identifiers. TCRdb used MiXCR to reprocess the PCR reads, holding one entry per CDR3 protein. The sample consists of around 530,000 distinct CDR3 sequences, 32% of them appearing once.

The chain links TRBV20-1 to TRBJ2-3, with D hard to call. The sample was PBMCs from the stem cell graft donor, taken from the stem cell graft. The clonotype was recovered from a human donor who donated a stem cell graft to a child with aplastic anemia. CDR3 coding DNA: TGCAGTGCTAGAGATAAAACGGGCGCAGATACGCAGTATTTT. This sequence encodes CSARDKTGADTQYF.